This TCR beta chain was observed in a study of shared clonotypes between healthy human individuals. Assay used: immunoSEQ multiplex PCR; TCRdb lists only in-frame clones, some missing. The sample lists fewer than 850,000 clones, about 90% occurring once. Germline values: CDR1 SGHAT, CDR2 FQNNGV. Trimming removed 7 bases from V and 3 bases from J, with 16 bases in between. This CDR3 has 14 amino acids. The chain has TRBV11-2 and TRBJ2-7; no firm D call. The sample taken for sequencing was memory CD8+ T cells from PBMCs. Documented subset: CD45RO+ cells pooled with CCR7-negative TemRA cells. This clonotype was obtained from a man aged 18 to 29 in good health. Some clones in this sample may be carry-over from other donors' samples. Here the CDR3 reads CASTPGLSDYEQYF. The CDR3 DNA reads TGTGCCAGCACCCCCGGGTTGAGTGACTACGAGCAGTACTTC.